The T cell receptor beta chain described here comes from a study of blood T cell repertoires in COVID-19 (dated by TCRdb to 2020 to 2021). A note on the overall study: Samples from collaborators originated in the United States, Italy and Spain and spanned both the acute and convalescent phases of COVID-19. The prospective study material was composed of cDNA or gDNA derived from T cells, B-cell-depleted T cells, or PBMCs. The dataset comprised deeply sampled blood TCRbeta repertoires from subjects exposed to, actively infected with, or recovered from COVID-19. The repertoires were made available in a free public database intended to serve as a resource for research on the immune response to SARS-CoV-2. Samples were obtained from the ongoing ImmuneRACE study (first 160 participants) and from over a thousand subjects provided by 6 global collaborators. The sample metadata nearly always contained a de-identified subject ID, COVID-19 status, age in years and sex. Where HLA class I and class II types were available, the types were taken from metadata supplied by the sample provider, not from assay-based typing.

In Seattle, one collaborating source enrolled patients while the infection was active and tracked those patients longitudinally over the course of disease. The collaborating institutions used their own protocols to collect whole blood in K2EDTA tubes. For TCRbeta analysis, collaborators shipped samples as frozen whole blood, isolated PBMCs, or DNA extracted from either of those sample types. On this clone itself: The target of this receptor is not known. Qualities for individual bases were not recorded, and no much larger clone is one base off.

The investigation overall reported the following: Clinical and demographic metadata were provided uncurated, with the amount varying by source and participant.

TCRbeta CDR3 regions were amplified from genomic DNA by means of the immunoSEQ Assay, a bias-controlled multiplex PCR. In the original analysis: The number of nucleated cells in each sample was estimated by amplification of reference gene primers within the assay. To quantify the absolute abundance of each unique TCRbeta CDR3 rearrangement, sequence reads were collapsed and filtered. For each sample, productive Simpson clonality was calculated as the square root of Simpson's diversity index across productive rearrangements. TCRdb limited this immuneACCESS table to in-frame rearrangements with V and J called. A share of clones is missing; checked studies link under half to unresolved V genes, and the rest is unexplained. V and J calls and clone size are copied from that table; D and trimming were computed from the DNA. The sample contains about 370,000 clones, 89% of them found a single time. Approximately 3% of the sample is in the top ten clones.

The source of this sequence is a young woman with COVID-19, enrolled during active disease. The material sequenced was peripheral blood.

The CDR3 region: CATRGGRTINYGYTF. The sequenced DNA is TGTGCCACCAGAGGGGGCCGAACTATTAACTATGGCTACACCTTC. The sequence links TRBV15 to TRBJ1-2; 7 bases in the junction line up with TRBD1. The germline V gene (reference sequence) yields LNHNV for CDR1 and YYDKDF for CDR2. The junction shows trimming of 6 bases on V and 1 base on J, and the gene matches do not reach 8 bases of it. Inclusive of the bounding cysteine and phenylalanine, the CDR3 is 15 residues long. The only DNA kept is the CDR3, 45 bases in frame from the first base.